These T cell receptor beta chains were read from a single sample in a study of molecular identifiers for immune sequencing clone quantification. TCRdb re-called the PCR reads through MiXCR, storing one row per CDR3 protein. This sample has 88,000 or so distinct CDR3 sequences, with around 23% found just once. The sequencing input was naive CD8+ T cells from blood, with Jurkat cell RNA spiked in. The source of these receptors is a human donor in good health. Some libraries in this study had Jurkat cell RNA spiked in. CDR3s include the opening cysteine and the closing phenylalanine or tryptophan. A D gene is named only where the DNA matches it firmly. Clone sizes are given selectively: once, few, many, or a class where the clone is expanded.

clone size,J gene,D gene,V gene,CDR3 DNA,CDR3 protein
many,TRBJ2-7,TRBD2,TRBV20-1,TGCAGTGCTAGACCTACTAGCGGGAGGGCGGGTTACGAGCAGTACTTC,CSARPTSGRAGYEQYF
many,TRBJ2-3,TRBD2,TRBV4-2,TGTGCCAGCAGCCCGCGGGAGAACGGTTTAGATACGCAGTATTTT,CASSPRENGLDTQYF
-,TRBJ2-7,-,TRBV6-2/TRBV6-3,TGTGCCACCACCGGGCGGGCGTATGGCCACGAGCAGTACTTC,CATTGRAYGHEQYF
-,TRBJ2-1,-,TRBV13,TGTGCCAGCAGCTTAGGCCAGGGGTACCCCTACAATGAGCAGTTCTTC,CASSLGQGYPYNEQFF
many,TRBJ1-1,-,TRBV9,TGTGCCAGCAGCGTAACAGCGTTCGCGTACACTGAAGCTTTCTTT,CASSVTAFAYTEAFF
-,TRBJ1-4,TRBD1,TRBV11-2,TGTGCCAGCAGCCAGGGGGACTCAGGTTGGGATGAAAAACCGTTTTTT,CASSQGDSGWDEKPFF
-,TRBJ1-1,TRBD1,TRBV6-2/TRBV6-3,TGTGCCAGCAGTAACTTTCACCTAGAACAGGGGGCGACGGGTATGAACACTGAAGCTTTCTTT,CASSNFHLEQGATGMNTEAFF
many,TRBJ2-3,-,TRBV5-1,TGCGCCAGCAGCTTCATAACTCAGCAAGCAGATACGCAGTATTTT,CASSFITQQADTQYF
many,TRBJ1-5,TRBD1,TRBV6-6,TGTGCCAGCAGTTACTTCCGGGACAGACCTGATCAGCCCCAGCATTTT,CASSYFRDRPDQPQHF
many,TRBJ2-7,-,TRBV7-6,TGTGCCAGCAGCCTAGAAGGCGGCGAGCAGTACTTC,CASSLEGGEQYF
-,TRBJ2-1,-,TRBV29-1,TGCAGCGTTGAAGATATCGCCAGCTACAATGAGCAGTTCTTC,CSVEDIASYNEQFF
few,TRBJ2-1,TRBD2,TRBV3-1,TGTGCCAGCAGCCAAGAACGGGGGGGACTGTACAATGAGCAGTTCTTC,CASSQERGGLYNEQFF
few,TRBJ2-3,TRBD2,TRBV20-1,TGCAGTGCTAGAGATGTGACTAGCGGGAGGGCCGTGTTAAGCACAGATACGCAGTATTTT,CSARDVTSGRAVLSTDTQYF
few,TRBJ2-5,TRBD2,TRBV29-1,TGCAGCGTTAACGGGTACGGGGGGCAAGAGACCCAGTACTTC,CSVNGYGGQETQYF
many,TRBJ1-1,-,TRBV30,TGTGCCTGGAGAACAGAAAGCACACACTGGGAAGCTTTCTTT,CAWRTESTHWEAFF
-,TRBJ2-2,TRBD2,TRBV4-2,TGTGCCAGCAGCCAAGATGGCGGGAGTAGTTTTAGTACTGCCGGGGAGCTGTTTTTT,CASSQDGGSSFSTAGELFF
-,TRBJ1-1,-,TRBV23-1,TGCGCCAGCAGTCAGCCACAAGGGGGGAACACTGAAGCTTTCTTT,CASSQPQGGNTEAFF
many,TRBJ2-3,-,TRBV29-1,TGCAGCGTTGATGCTTCTTGGTCAGTCCACACAGATACGCAGTATTTT,CSVDASWSVHTDTQYF
many,TRBJ2-7,-,TRBV14,TGTGCCAGCAGCCAAGATGACGGTCCCTACGAGCAGTACTTC,CASSQDDGPYEQYF
-,TRBJ2-1,-,TRBV15,TGTGCCACCAGCAGAATAGGGGATGAGCAGTTCTTC,CATSRIGDEQFF
many,TRBJ2-5,TRBD1,TRBV28,TGTGCCAGCAGAGCGGGACAGGGGAGACTAGAGACCCAGTACTTC,CASRAGQGRLETQYF
many,TRBJ2-7,-,TRBV7-9,TGTGCCAGCAGCTCGACATATGGGACACATTTCTACGAGCAGTACTTC,CASSSTYGTHFYEQYF
many,TRBJ2-3,TRBD1,TRBV9,TGTGCCAGCAGCCCGACGGGACAGAGCACAGATACGCAGTATTTT,CASSPTGQSTDTQYF
-,TRBJ2-1,-,TRBV2,TGTGCCAGCAGTGAGAACTACGCTACCTACAATGAGCAGTTCTTC,CASSENYATYNEQFF
many,TRBJ1-5,-,TRBV6-1,TGTGCCAGCAGTTCACAAAGCAATCAGCCCCAGCATTTT,CASSSQSNQPQHF
many,TRBJ2-5,-,TRBV13,TGTGCCAGCAGCTTAGGAGGCACCCAGTACTTC,CASSLGGTQYF
-,TRBJ1-5,TRBD1,TRBV30,TGTGCCTGGAGTCCGGGACAGGGGGTGCCTAGCAATCAGCCCCAGCATTTT,CAWSPGQGVPSNQPQHF
-,TRBJ2-1,TRBD2,TRBV30,TGTGCCTGGACAAGGACTAGCGGCGCGGATGAGCAATACTTC,CAWTRTSGADEQYF
-,TRBJ2-2,TRBD2,TRBV7-9,TGTGCCAACGGGGGACTAGCGGACAACGCGAACGCCGGGGAGCTGTTTTTT,CANGGLADNANAGELFF
many,TRBJ2-7,-,TRBV11-2,TGTGCCAGCAGCCCCGGGGGCGAGCAGTACTTC,CASSPGGEQYF
many,TRBJ2-3,TRBD2,TRBV7-9,TGTGCCAGCAGCCGCCAACCGGCGGGGGGCGGCGCAGATACGCAGTATTTT,CASSRQPAGGGADTQYF
many,TRBJ1-5,-,TRBV7-2,TGTGCCAGCAGCCCCGGGGCCTACTATAGCAATCAGCCCCAGCATTTT,CASSPGAYYSNQPQHF
many,TRBJ2-4,TRBD2,TRBV12-3/TRBV12-4,TGTGCCAGCAGTCCCGAAATAGCGGGGGTTGACATTCAGTACTTC,CASSPEIAGVDIQYF
many,TRBJ1-3,-,TRBV7-6,TGTGCCAGCAGCCCAGAGGACAGAAGTCCCTCTGGAAACACCATATATTTT,CASSPEDRSPSGNTIYF
many,TRBJ2-3,TRBD2,TRBV15,TGTGCCACCAGCAGCCGCCTGGGACTAGCGGACGCACGAGATACGCAGTATTTT,CATSSRLGLADARDTQYF
many,TRBJ2-3,TRBD1,TRBV7-8,TGTGCCAGCAGCTTATTGGACAGGGGTACAGATACGCAGTATTTT,CASSLLDRGTDTQYF
many,TRBJ2-3,TRBD2,TRBV12-3/TRBV12-4,TGTGCCAGCAGTTTAGCCCACCCCTTTAGCGGGAGTGGTCTGGATACGCAGTATTTT,CASSLAHPFSGSGLDTQYF
-,TRBJ2-2,-,TRBV2,TGTGCCAGCAGTGTGTCAGCATGGATAGCCACCGGGGAGCTGTTTTTT,CASSVSAWIATGELFF
many,TRBJ1-1,TRBD1,TRBV30,TGTGCCTGGACTCTAAGGGGCAGGGGGTACACTGAAGCTTTCTTT,CAWTLRGRGYTEAFF